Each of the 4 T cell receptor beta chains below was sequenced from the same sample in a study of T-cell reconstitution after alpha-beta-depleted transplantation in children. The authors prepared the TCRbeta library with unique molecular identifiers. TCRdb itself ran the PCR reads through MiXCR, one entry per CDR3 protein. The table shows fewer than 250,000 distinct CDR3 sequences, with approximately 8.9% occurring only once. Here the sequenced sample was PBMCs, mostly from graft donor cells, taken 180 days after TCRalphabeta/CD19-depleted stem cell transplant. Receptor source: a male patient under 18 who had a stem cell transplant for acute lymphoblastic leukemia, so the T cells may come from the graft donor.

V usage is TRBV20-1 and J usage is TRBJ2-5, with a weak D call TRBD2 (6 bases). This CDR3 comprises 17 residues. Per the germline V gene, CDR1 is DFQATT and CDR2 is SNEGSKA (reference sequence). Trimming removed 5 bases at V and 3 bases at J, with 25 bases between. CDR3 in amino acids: CSAPRRGGTPAKETQYF. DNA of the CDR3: TGCAGTGCTCCCAGACGAGGCGGGACCCCAGCCAAAGAGACCCAGTACTTC.

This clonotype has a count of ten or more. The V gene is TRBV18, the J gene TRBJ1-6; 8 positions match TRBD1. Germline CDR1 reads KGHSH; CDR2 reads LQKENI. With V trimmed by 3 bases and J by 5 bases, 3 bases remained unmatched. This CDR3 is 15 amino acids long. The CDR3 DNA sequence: TGTGCCAGCTCACCCGGGACAGGCAATAATTCACCCCTCCACTTT. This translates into CASSPGTGNNSPLHF.

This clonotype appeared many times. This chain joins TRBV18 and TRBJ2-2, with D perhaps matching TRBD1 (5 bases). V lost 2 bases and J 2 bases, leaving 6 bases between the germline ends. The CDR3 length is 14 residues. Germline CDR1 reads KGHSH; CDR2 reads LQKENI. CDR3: CASSPDSNTGELFF. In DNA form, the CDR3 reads TGTGCCAGCTCACCAGACAGTAACACCGGGGAGCTGTTTTTT.

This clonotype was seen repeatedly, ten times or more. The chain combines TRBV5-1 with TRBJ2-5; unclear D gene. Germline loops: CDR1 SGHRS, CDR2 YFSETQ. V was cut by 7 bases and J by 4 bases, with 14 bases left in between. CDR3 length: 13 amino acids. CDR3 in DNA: TGCGCCAGCCGCGAAGGTGGCGGAGAGACCCAGTACTTC. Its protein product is CASREGGGETQYF. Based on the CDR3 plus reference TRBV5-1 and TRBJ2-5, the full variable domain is KAGVTQTPRYLIKTRGQQVTLSCSPISGHRSVSWYQQTPGQGLQFLFEYFSETQRNKGNFPGRFSGRQFSNSRSEMNVSTLELGDSALYLCASREGGGETQYFGPGTRLLVL.